Following are 24 T cell receptor beta chains from one sample sequenced in a study of T cell clones after liver transplantation. This table comes from immunoSEQ multiplex PCR, and its TCRdb copy is limited to in-frame clones, with some not included. This table holds about 75,000 clones, approximately 81% found once. Sample: CD4+ T cells from blood, taken around 50 months after liver transplant. The source is a human patient who received a liver transplant. Some T cells here may be from the graft donor.

The chain joins TRBV7-9 to TRBJ2-6; the D is unclear. The CDR3 consists of 13 residues. Trimming took off 7 bases at V and 0 bases at J, with 4 bases between the two ends. Germline assignment: CDR1 SEHNR and CDR2 FQNEAQ (reference sequence). The CDR3 nucleotides are TGTGCCAGCACCGACTCTGGGGCCAACGTCCTGACTTTC. This translates into CASTDSGANVLTF.

The genes are TRBV5-1 and TRBJ2-3; 12 nucleotides match TRBD2. Germline CDR1 and CDR2: SGHRS and YFSETQ. The CDR3 runs 16 residues. Trimming removed 2 bases from V and 0 bases from J; junction bases left unmatched: 1. The CDR3 DNA reads TGCGCCAGCAGCTTACTAGCGGGGGGCAGCACAGATACGCAGTATTTT. Its protein product is CASSLLAGGSTDTQYF.

This chain connects TRBV4-1 to TRBJ1-4; 8 bases align to TRBD1. The germline CDR1 and CDR2 sequences are MGHRA and YSYEKL. The length of the CDR3 is 18 residues. V lost 0 bases and J lost 6; bases outside the gene matches: 12. CDR3: CASSQDGAGQGRYEKLFF. The CDR3 DNA follows: TGCGCCAGCAGCCAAGACGGGGCCGGACAGGGCCGGTATGAAAAACTGTTTTTT.

V gene TRBV4-1 combines with J gene TRBJ1-1; the D gene is possibly TRBD1 (5 bases). This CDR3 is built from 17 residues. Germline V gene lookup returns CDR1 MGHRA and CDR2 YSYEKL. Trimming pared 4 bases from V and 1 base from J, leaving 19 bases between. The CDR3 protein is CASSPREGTGKNTEAFF. The CDR3 DNA follows: TGCGCCAGCAGCCCAAGGGAGGGGACGGGAAAGAACACTGAAGCTTTCTTT.

This clone was seen a few times. This chain links TRBV6-5 with TRBJ2-5; TRBD2 might be the D (6 bases). The CDR3 sequence is 14 residues long. CDR1 is MNHEY and CDR2 is SVGAGI in the germline V gene. V was shortened by 4 bases and J by 6 bases, with 15 bases between the two germline ends. CDR3 DNA sequence: TGTGCCAGCAGTTCTCCGCGGGGCAGGAAGACCCAGTACTTC. Its protein product is CASSSPRGRKTQYF.

The V call is TRBV5-5, the J call TRBJ1-5, with D maybe TRBD1 (5 bases). Trimming left V 3 bases short and J 0 bases short, with 7 bases between. There are 14 residues in the CDR3. Germline loops: CDR1 SGHKS, CDR2 YYEKEE (reference sequence). The CDR3 protein is CASSWGNSNQPQHF. Written as DNA, the CDR3 is TGTGCCAGCAGCTGGGGCAATAGCAATCAGCCCCAGCATTTT.

The chain is built from TRBV9 and TRBJ2-3; D is unclear. V lost 4 bases and J 2 bases, leaving 11 bases between the germline ends. Germline values: CDR1 SGDLS, CDR2 YYNGEE. The CDR3 has 14 amino acids. In DNA form, the CDR3 reads TGTGCCAGCAGCCCATATCTGTACACAGATACGCAGTATTTT. Protein sequence: CASSPYLYTDTQYF. Using reference TRBV9 and TRBJ2-3 for the parts outside the CDR3, the full variable domain is DSGVTQTPKHLITATGQRVTLRCSPRSGDLSVYWYQQSLDQGLQFLIQYYNGEERAKGNILERFSAQQFPDLHSELNLSSLELGDSALYFCASSPYLYTDTQYFGPGTRLTVL.

The chain couples TRBV7-9 to TRBJ2-2; tentative D call: TRBD2 (5 bases). Between the trimmed V and J ends, which lost 1 base and 4 bases, there was a span of 7 bases. Germline V gives CDR1 SEHNR, CDR2 FQNEAQ (reference sequence). The CDR3 covers 14 residues. CDR3 loop: CASSLGSGTGELFF. In DNA, the CDR3 is TGTGCCAGCAGCTTAGGCAGCGGCACCGGGGAGCTGTTTTTT.

This sequence joins TRBV18 and TRBJ2-5; the D is unclear. CDR1 KGHSH and CDR2 LQKENI come from the germline V gene. CDR3 length: 11 residues. V was clipped by 3 bases and J by 9 bases, with 8 bases between them. This chain's CDR3 is CASSPKVAQYF. Here the CDR3 DNA reads TGTGCCAGCTCACCGAAGGTGGCCCAGTACTTC.

The rearrangement uses TRBV19 and TRBJ1-1; D is perhaps TRBD1 (5 bases). In germline, CDR1 is LNHDA, CDR2 SQIVND (reference sequence). CDR3 length: 13 residues. Trimming took off 5 bases at V and 0 bases at J, with 7 bases between the two ends. The CDR3 DNA reads as TGTGCCAGTAGTGAGGGGTTGAACACTGAAGCTTTCTTT. Amino acid sequence: CASSEGLNTEAFF.

The chain uses TRBV5-4 and TRBJ1-4, with D perhaps matching TRBD1 (5 bases). The CDR3 runs 16 residues. Germline lookup yields CDR1 SGHNT and CDR2 YYREEE (reference sequence). The germline V and J ends were trimmed by 4 bases and 8 bases, with 21 bases remaining between them. This chain's CDR3 is CASSPGPGANLEKLFF. CDR3 sequence (DNA): TGTGCCAGCAGCCCGGGCCCCGGGGCGAATTTAGAAAAACTGTTTTTT.

This chain joins TRBV5-6 and TRBJ2-3; 10 nucleotides align to TRBD2. Germline V gene lookup returns CDR1 SGHDT and CDR2 YYEEEE. The CDR3 is made up of 17 amino acids. The V gene end was trimmed by 0 bases and the J gene end by 6 bases; junction bases not matched to a gene: 10. CDR3 nucleotide sequence: TGTGCCAGCAGCTTGGGTACAGCGGGGGGGTCGCAGGATACGCAGTATTTT. This codes for CASSLGTAGGSQDTQYF.

V usage is TRBV12-5 and J usage is TRBJ2-1; TRBD1 is a possible D gene (5 bases). The CDR3 has 16 residues. Germline lookup yields CDR1 LGHNT and CDR2 FRNRAP. Trimming pared 1 base from V and 2 bases from J, leaving 12 bases between. The CDR3 nucleotides read TGTGCTAGTGGTTTGGGACAGCCTACCGCCTACAATGAGCAGTTCTTC. Amino acid sequence: CASGLGQPTAYNEQFF.

The chain has TRBV9 and TRBJ2-2; D is unresolved. CDR1 is SGDLS, CDR2 YYNGEE, per germline. This CDR3 spans 20 amino acids. Trimming took off 3 bases at V and 0 bases at J, with 24 bases between the two ends. The CDR3 is CASSGRMPQPWAPNTGELFF. CDR3 DNA sequence: TGTGCCAGCAGCGGTAGGATGCCGCAGCCGTGGGCCCCGAACACCGGGGAGCTGTTTTTT.

V and J are TRBV10-2 and TRBJ2-5; D might be TRBD2 (6 bases). Trimming took 1 base from V and 0 from J, leaving 21 bases between them. Per the germline V gene, CDR1 is WSHSY and CDR2 is SAAADI. The CDR3 spans 19 residues. The CDR3 sequence: CASSEYGTPVRLYQETQYF. The CDR3 DNA reads TGCGCCAGCAGTGAGTACGGGACTCCAGTGAGGTTGTACCAAGAGACCCAGTACTTC.

V and J are TRBV5-1 and TRBJ2-2; 8 bases are shared with TRBD2. The germline gives CDR1 SGHRS, CDR2 YFSETQ. This CDR3 contains 16 residues. The V gene end was trimmed by 6 bases and the J gene end by 2 bases; junction bases not matched to a gene: 9. CDR3 sequence: CASKGVSGSNTGELFF. CDR3 nucleotide sequence: TGCGCCAGCAAGGGCGTAAGCGGGAGCAACACCGGGGAGCTGTTTTTT.

The genes are TRBV4-1 and TRBJ2-7; TRBD1 or TRBD2 may be the D gene (6 bases each). Trimming pared 3 bases from V and 7 bases from J, leaving 16 bases between. The CDR3 is 14 residues long. CDR1 and CDR2 from the germline V gene are MGHRA and YSYEKL. DNA of the CDR3: TGCGCCAGCAGCCAGATATCGGGGGCTGGGGAGCAGTACTTC. Amino acid sequence: CASSQISGAGEQYF.

The gene calls are TRBV6-5 and TRBJ2-5, with TRBD1 matching 10 bases. The V gene's germline CDR1 is MNHEY and CDR2 SVGAGI. This CDR3 spans 14 amino acids. The V and J ends lost 4 bases and 4 bases, in that order; junction bases with no gene match: 3. The CDR3 DNA is TGTGCCAGCAGTTCGACAGGGGGCTTAGAGACCCAGTACTTC. Encoded protein: CASSSTGGLETQYF.

This clone was seen a few times. V gene TRBV7-9 combines with J gene TRBJ1-2; the D gene is possibly TRBD1 (5 bases). CDR3 size: 13 residues. CDR1 is SEHNR, CDR2 FQNEAQ, per germline (reference sequence). V was shortened by 3 bases and J by 4 bases, with 9 bases between the two germline ends. CDR3 loop: CASSFQGLYGYTF. CDR3 DNA: TGTGCCAGCAGCTTTCAGGGTCTCTATGGCTACACCTTC.

This clone was recorded only once. This chain joins TRBV6-6 and TRBJ2-1; weak D call: TRBD2 (6 bases). The CDR3 runs 14 residues. V shed 10 bases and J shed 1 base, with 14 bases lying between them. From germline, CDR1 is MNHNY and CDR2 SVGAGI (reference sequence). CDR3 amino acids: CAITDGGSYNEQFF. Written as DNA, the CDR3 is TGTGCCATCACCGACGGGGGATCCTACAATGAGCAGTTCTTC.

The chain combines TRBV6-5 with TRBJ2-2, with 8 bases identical to TRBD1. Per germline, CDR1 MNHEY and CDR2 SVGAGI. This CDR3 contains 14 residues. V was pared by 6 bases and J by 5 bases, with 5 bases of the junction left unmatched. The CDR3 bases are TGTGCCAGCAGCCGGACAGGGTGGACCGGGGAGCTGTTTTTT. Amino acids: CASSRTGWTGELFF.

This chain links TRBV10-3 with TRBJ1-2; tentative D call: TRBD1 (6 bases). The CDR3 sequence is 13 residues long. Germline CDR1 and CDR2: ENHRY and SYGVKD. V lost 2 bases to trimming and J lost 8 bases, with 12 bases between them. In DNA, the CDR3 is TGTGCCATCAGTGAGAACAGGGAGCGGGGCTACACCTTC. Translating it yields CAISENRERGYTF.

This clone was observed a single time. Here the CDR3 DNA reads TGTGCCAGCAGCTTAGGAGGGAGGGGGGAGCAGTACTTC. Its protein product is CASSLGGRGEQYF. This chain connects TRBV7-2 to TRBJ2-7; a weak D match, TRBD2 (7 bases). The CDR3 contains 13 residues. Germline lookup yields CDR1 SGHTA and CDR2 FQGNSA. The V gene lost 1 base and the J gene lost 7 bases, with 11 bases spanning the gap.

CDR3 sequence (DNA): TGTGCCAGCAGCGTGGGAGATAGAGCGGGAACGCAGTATTTT. Its protein product is CASSVGDRAGTQYF. The genes are TRBV9 and TRBJ2-3, with TRBD2 identical over 7 bases. V lost 2 bases, J lost 9 bases, and 9 bases stayed unmatched. Germline CDR1 SGDLS, CDR2 YYNGEE. The CDR3 sequence is 14 residues long. The full variable domain, with the rest looked up from reference TRBV9 and TRBJ2-3, is DSGVTQTPKHLITATGQRVTLRCSPRSGDLSVYWYQQSLDQGLQFLIQYYNGEERAKGNILERFSAQQFPDLHSELNLSSLELGDSALYFCASSVGDRAGTQYFGPGTRLTVL.